This T cell receptor (beta chain) was captured in a study of beta chain features in type 1 diabetes. Reverse transcribing all isolated RNA meant expressed TCRB transcripts were sequenced. This table comes from immunoSEQ multiplex PCR, and its TCRdb copy is limited to in-frame clones, with some not included. The repertoire holds a few hundred thousand clones, 11% seen once, with more than 0.015% in the top ten. This CDR3 spans 15 amino acids. J gave up 6 bases and V 3 bases, and 8 bases lay outside the gene matches. The germline CDR1 and CDR2 sequences are MNHEY and SMNVEV (reference sequence). The clonotype was recovered from a woman between 25 and 40 years old in good health. V is TRBV27 and J is TRBJ2-1; 7 bases map to TRBD2. Sequencing was performed on naive CD4+ T cells from blood. CDR3 sequence (DNA): TGTGCCAGCAGTTTTTTCGGGACTAACTCCAATGAGCAGTTCTTC. This translates into CASSFFGTNSNEQFF.